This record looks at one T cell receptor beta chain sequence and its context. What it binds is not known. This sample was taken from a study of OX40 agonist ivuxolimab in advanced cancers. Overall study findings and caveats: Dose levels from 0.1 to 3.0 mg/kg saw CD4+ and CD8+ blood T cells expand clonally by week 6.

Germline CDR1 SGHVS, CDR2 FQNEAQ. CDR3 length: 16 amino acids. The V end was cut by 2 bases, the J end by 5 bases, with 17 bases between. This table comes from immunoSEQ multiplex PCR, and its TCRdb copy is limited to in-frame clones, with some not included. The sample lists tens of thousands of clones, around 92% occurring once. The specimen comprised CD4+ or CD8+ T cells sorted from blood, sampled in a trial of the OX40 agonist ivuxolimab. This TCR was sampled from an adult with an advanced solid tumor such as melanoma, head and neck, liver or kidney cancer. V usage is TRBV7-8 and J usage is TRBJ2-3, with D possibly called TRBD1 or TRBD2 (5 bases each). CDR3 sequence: CASSLMSGLGVDTQYF. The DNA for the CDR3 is TGTGCCAGCAGCTTAATGAGCGGCCTGGGGGTAGATACGCAGTATTTT.